This section outlines one T cell receptor (beta chain) sequence together with its context. Its antigen is not identified. A multiplex PCR was run with 60 Vbeta primers and 13 Jbeta primers. Sequenced by immunoSEQ multiplex PCR; TCRdb stores in-frame clones only, minus some. The table has 77,000 or so clones, 75% seen once. This specimen belongs to a study of cytomegalovirus exposure and HLA in healthy donors. Study results and caveats: The presence/absence work took it that sequencing depth was about the same across donors. Apparent HLA restriction characterized most CMV-associated TCR beta chains in a later analysis.

The CDR3 totals 14 residues. In germline, CDR1 is SGHNT, CDR2 YYREEE (reference sequence). Between the trimmed V and J ends, which lost 4 bases and 3 bases, there was a span of 10 bases. This clonotype was sampled from a woman aged 40 to 50 in good health and CMV-seronegative. This chain links TRBV5-4 with TRBJ2-2; maybe TRBD1 (5 bases). Sample: PBMCs. The CDR3 sequence: CASSKGQDTGELFF. The CDR3 nucleotides read TGTGCCAGCAGCAAAGGACAAGACACCGGGGAGCTGTTTTTT.